This T cell receptor beta chain comes out of a study of T cells after yellow fever vaccination. Whole-study findings and limits: Reappearance after the booster was observed for most primary-vaccination clones (roughly 95% CD4, less than 90% CD8).

For TCR, cDNA came from 5'RACE template switching, which added a universal primer site and UMIs. TCRdb re-analysed the 5' RACE reads in MiXCR, keeping a single row per CDR3 protein. The data show some 350,000 distinct CDR3 sequences, with approximately 4% seen just once and roughly 24% held by the top ten. The length of the CDR3 is 15 residues. Germline CDR1 and CDR2: LGHDT and YNNKEL (reference sequence). V lost 5 bases, J lost 1 base, and 6 bases stayed unmatched. At least ten counts were recorded for this clonotype. Its specificity is not known. Sequenced material: PBMCs, taken 5 days after the yellow fever booster vaccination. This chain connects TRBV3-1 to TRBJ1-1; TRBD1 agrees at 8 bases. This sequence was found in a young man who received the YFV17D yellow fever vaccine. The DNA for the CDR3 is TGTGCCAGCAGCTCACACGGGACAGGGAACACTGAAGCTTTCTTT. As protein: CASSSHGTGNTEAFF.